This T cell receptor beta chain is drawn from a study of regulatory T cells in long-lasting Graves disease (dated by TCRdb to about 2021). At the level of the whole study: In the newly diagnosed Graves' disease group, patients had been taking antithyroid drugs for less than 3 months. Patients with persistent Graves' disease were compared with patients with newly diagnosed Graves' disease using TCR sequencing and RNA sequencing of peripheral blood. The study took place in China and was registered as a clinical trial. A total of around 35 samples were covered by TCR sequencing, comprising approximately 13 persistent and around 20 newly diagnosed Graves' disease patients.

Library preparation used multiplex PCR. The data were produced on an Illumina HiSeq 4000. iRepertoire HTBI primers and Arm-PCR amplification of CDR3 regions were used to construct TCR beta libraries. PCR products were gel purified before sequencing. In the paper's pipeline: Gene usage analysis of CDR3 amino acid clonotypes used the 55 to 80 TRBV and more than 13 TRBJ segments found across samples. COPE and FqMerger were used to merge filtered high-quality paired reads into contigs. BLAST was used to align contigs to the IMGT TRBV, TRBD and TRBJ reference genes, and CDR3 was defined following IMGT. Any clonotype with a frequency above 0.1% was classified as a highly expanded clone. Shannon entropy served as the measure of repertoire diversity, while the Gini coefficient captured V-J evenness. A clonotype was considered public if more than one individual shared it. Through fastp at Q25 and MiXCR, TCRdb rebuilt clones from the public reads, retaining in-frame beta chains. Merged by CDR3 protein, the rows form single entries marked with the most common genes and DNA. TCRdb, rather than the study authors, made the V and J calls. The sample includes around 320,000 distinct CDR3 sequences, with around 17% observed a single time. The top ten clonotypes cover approximately 30% of the sample.

The sample's time point label, in plain terms: newly diagnosed GD, antithyroid drugs for less than 3 months. RNA was extracted from PBMCs in TRIzol for both TCR sequencing and RNA sequencing. Graves' disease was diagnosed according to American Thyroid Association guidelines. Patients for the study were recruited at an endocrinology department in Xi'an, China. Each patient gave approximately 9.7 milliliters of peripheral blood, collected in an EDTA anticoagulant tube. Ficoll Paque Plus density gradient separation was used to isolate PBMCs, and no additional T cell sorting was done. An Agilent 2100 Bioanalyzer and agarose gel were used to check RNA quality, and a NanoDrop 2000 was used to measure RNA concentration. This clonotype was recorded at least ten times. There is no known antigen for this receptor. At one end the junction does not follow the germline gene, possibly because of a read error. What the research found in general, with its limitations: Only the TCR beta chain was sequenced and analyzed. A larger number of public clonotypes was shared among persistent patients (approximately 3,000) than among newly diagnosed patients (roughly 930). Persistent disease showed preferential use of TRBV28, TRBJ1-2 and TRBJ2-5, whereas newly diagnosed disease favored TRBV20-1 and TRBJ2-1. Because the primary lesion, thyroid tissue, could not be accessed, the study looked at peripheral blood alone. Compared with newly diagnosed patients, patients with persistent Graves' disease had lower TCR Shannon entropy and fewer highly expanded clones, which suggests clonal expansion. The small sample size was acknowledged by the authors as a limitation that may reduce accuracy.

Including the terminal cysteine and phenylalanine, the CDR3 comprises 15 residues. The only DNA kept is the CDR3, 45 bases in frame from the first base. CDR1 and CDR2 were assigned from the germline V gene as SGHRS and YFSETQ. In addition, the sample was reused for a study of T cells in Graves' hyperthyroidism and ophthalmopathy. Per the second study: Stable Graves' hyperthyroidism was defined as the absence of progression to ophthalmopathy over 18 months of follow-up. Hyperthyroidism patients were newly diagnosed, with disease duration under 2 months, and aged 18 to 65 years. Patients with uncontrolled infections, other autoimmune diseases, pregnancy or lactation were excluded. Clinical symptoms, serum thyroxine and TRAb, thyroid ultrasound, and orbital computed tomography formed the basis for the diagnoses. The TCR CDR3 was subjected to a first round of RT-PCR using the HTBI primer set and the Qiagen OneStep RT-PCR kit. Blood samples also contained most of the expanded thyroid clonotypes (frequency above 0.001), which suggests that blood repertoires may reflect thyroid immune responses. A 13 V-J signature model separated ophthalmopathy from stable hyperthyroidism, with 87.88% sensitivity and 81.08% specificity in cross-validation and 80%/75% in testing. In validation, the model predicted progression to ophthalmopathy with roughly 66% sensitivity and over 72% specificity, a median of about six months before onset. To identify distinguishing TCR V-J signatures, a discovery cohort of 90 to 100 patients was used, comprising approximately 40 with Graves' ophthalmopathy and 57 with stable Graves' hyperthyroidism. Prospective prediction of ophthalmopathy was tested in an independent validation cohort consisting of 18 to 20 hyperthyroidism patients and around 16 patients who later progressed to ophthalmopathy. The approximately 100 discovery patients were randomly divided into training and test sets at a 7:3 ratio. Thyroid tissue and blood T-cell repertoires from more than five Graves' hyperthyroidism patients were also compared in the study. Following sampling, methimazole starting at 30 mg daily was given to hyperthyroidism patients, and high-dose intravenous methylprednisolone was given to ophthalmopathy patients. A second multiplex PCR round built the libraries, followed by size selection and purification. Sequencing of the libraries was done on an Illumina HiSeq2000 using paired-end 100 bp reads. SOAPnuke was used to process the raw data, with reads discarded if the reads contained adapters or uncalled bases, had a mean Phred below 15, or lacked an exact constant-primer or identifier match. COPE v1.2.5 was used to merge the high-quality paired reads, and each unique nucleotide sequence was defined as a clonotype. MiTCR v1.1 was used to align the clonotypes against IMGT TRBV, TRBD and TRBJ reference segments. Analysis was restricted to V-J combinations with a frequency above 0.0001, which covered just over 98% of repertoires. The TCS score was defined as F50 (clonal expansion) divided by E x V (chaos), with BLOSUM62-based TCRdist calculated between CDR3 peptides within each V-J. Welch's t-statistics and random forest reduced fewer than 550 V-J features to 13, which were used in a naive Bayes classifier (R e1071). No statistical method was used to set the sample size in advance, and investigators knew the group allocation. According to the paper, TCR Vbeta CDR3 sequencing was carried out on around 140 peripheral blood samples, which came from more than 40 ophthalmopathy, around 75 hyperthyroidism and approximately 17 progressor patients.

Sequences were derived from peripheral blood mononuclear cells (PBMCs), sampled at new diagnosis, from a patient treated with antithyroid drugs. The receptor was derived from a man aged 35 to 55 with Graves disease. Donor details come from another sample of the same person, matched by shared clones. This chain is built from TRBV5-1 and TRBJ2-3; a stretch of 11 junction bases matches TRBD2. The encoded CDR3 is CASSLRLAGTDTQYF. The DNA sequence reads TGTGCCAGCAGCTTAAGACTAGCGGGGACAGATACGCAGTATTTT.